This T cell receptor (beta chain) was sequenced for a study of T-cell memory formation after mild COVID-19. A single record per CDR3 protein comes from TCRdb applying MiXCR to the 5' RACE reads. The sample records roughly 600,000 distinct CDR3 sequences, roughly 18% being singletons. Germline V lookup: CDR1 LGHNA, CDR2 YSLEER. Trimming cost V 0 bases and J 2 bases; bases outside gene matches: 7. The CDR3 is 17 residues long. The rearrangement joins TRBV4-3 to TRBJ2-1, with TRBD1 identical over 7 bases. This receptor was taken from an adult woman who had mild COVID-19 (a few samples of this study predate the infection). Cell type and time point are not known. Sequencing input: PBMCs or a T cell subset sorted from them (not recorded which). In nucleotides, the CDR3 is TGCGCCAGCAGCCAAGATTGGGGGACAGAGACCTACAATGAGCAGTTCTTC. Its translation is CASSQDWGTETYNEQFF.